What follows are 23 T cell receptor beta chains derived from one specimen sequenced in a study of cytomegalovirus exposure and HLA in healthy donors. Primers: 60 Vbeta forward and 13 Jbeta reverse. Data came from immunoSEQ multiplex PCR; TCRdb stores just in-frame clones and leaves some out. Here the sample spans 95,000 to 130,000 clones, approximately 80% being singletons. The sample taken for sequencing was PBMCs. The receptors here all came from a woman aged 25 to 39 in good health and CMV-seronegative.

This chain links TRBV18 with TRBJ2-7; D unresolved. V lost 3 bases to trimming and J lost 0 bases, with 15 bases between them. There are 16 residues in the CDR3. CDR1 and CDR2 (germline): KGHSH, LQKENI. As DNA, the CDR3 is TGTGCCAGCTCACCCACGGAGACCTCTAGCTCCTACGAGCAGTACTTC. Its translation is CASSPTETSSSYEQYF.

The gene calls are TRBV10-1 and TRBJ2-1, with TRBD2 as a possible D gene (6 bases). V was cut by 7 bases and J by 5 bases, with 15 bases left in between. CDR3 length: 14 residues. In germline, CDR1 is WNHNN, CDR2 SYGVQD (reference sequence). The CDR3 DNA follows: TGCGCCAGCACCCCGGGACTCGCTAACAATGAGCAGTTCTTC. It translates to CASTPGLANNEQFF.

This chain uses TRBV7-2 with TRBJ2-3, with 7 positions matching TRBD1. With 0 bases clipped from V and 2 bases from J, the junction kept 17 bases outside the gene matches. The CDR3 has 20 residues. Germline CDR1 reads SGHTA; CDR2 reads FQGNSA. CDR3 protein: CASSLALGTVTKTPTDTQYF. CDR3 in DNA: TGTGCCAGCAGCTTAGCCCTTGGGACAGTGACGAAAACCCCCACAGATACGCAGTATTTT.

The chain joins TRBV29-1 to TRBJ2-2; 12 bases match TRBD2. With V trimmed by 6 bases and J by 2 bases, 4 bases remained unmatched. The germline gives CDR1 SQVTM, CDR2 ANQGSEA. The CDR3 sequence is 15 residues long. CDR3 amino acids: CSVTLAGGNTGELFF. CDR3 DNA sequence: TGCAGCGTGACACTAGCGGGAGGAAACACCGGGGAGCTGTTTTTT.

The V gene is TRBV6-1, the J gene TRBJ1-5; the D gene is possibly TRBD1 (5 bases). This CDR3 contains 13 residues. Germline-derived CDR1 and CDR2 are MNHNS and SASEGT. Trimming removed 2 bases from V and 4 bases from J, with 6 bases in between. DNA of the CDR3: TGTGCCAGCAGTGAACGGGGGAATCAGCCCCAGCATTTT. Its protein is CASSERGNQPQHF.

This clone has more than one count but fewer than ten. The CDR3 DNA is TGCGCCAGCAGCCAAGAACGGAGCACAGATACGCAGTATTTT. Amino acid sequence: CASSQERSTDTQYF. This chain links TRBV4-1 with TRBJ2-3; D is undetermined. This CDR3 is built from 14 residues. From germline, CDR1 is MGHRA and CDR2 YSYEKL. V lost 0 bases and J lost 0, with 4 bases in between.

A single count supports this clone. CDR3 sequence: CASSFGQGADTQYF. DNA of the CDR3: TGTGCCAGCAGTTTCGGACAGGGGGCAGATACGCAGTATTTT. V is TRBV7-8 and J is TRBJ2-3; 10 bases are shared with TRBD1. The junction had 4 bases not matched to a gene; V was cut back by 6 bases and J by 4 bases. The CDR3 contains 14 residues. Germline CDR1 is SGHVS and CDR2 is FQNEAQ.

The J gene is TRBJ2-5, the V gene TRBV18; D possibly corresponds to TRBD1 (6 bases). V lost 5 bases and J lost 1, with 14 bases in between. The CDR3 length is 15 residues. Germline CDR1 KGHSH, CDR2 LQKENI. The CDR3 region is CASSSQQGPQETQYF. The CDR3 DNA reads as TGTGCCAGCTCATCGCAGCAGGGGCCCCAAGAGACCCAGTACTTC.

The chain joins TRBV10-3 to TRBJ2-7; D remains ambiguous. Germline V gene lookup returns CDR1 ENHRY and CDR2 SYGVKD. V lost 0 bases and J lost 2, with 11 bases in between. This CDR3 is 15 amino acids long. The CDR3 DNA sequence: TGTGCCATCAGTGAGTCGACTGCGCTTGCCTACGAGCAGTACTTC. Amino acids: CAISESTALAYEQYF.

The genes are TRBV15 and TRBJ2-1; 9 bases match TRBD1. This CDR3 region has 15 residues. Unmatched junction bases numbered 8, after V lost 3 bases and J lost 8 bases. Germline assignment: CDR1 LNHNV and CDR2 YYDKDF (reference sequence). The chain's CDR3 is CATSSEKRQGDEQFF. In DNA form, the CDR3 reads TGTGCCACCAGCAGCGAAAAGCGACAGGGGGATGAGCAGTTCTTC.

V is TRBV6-1 and J is TRBJ1-2; 7 bases fit TRBD1. The germline V gene encodes CDR1 MNHNS and CDR2 SASEGT. Trimming at V came to 2 bases and at J to 4 bases, leaving 1 base not matched to a gene. CDR3 length: 13 residues. CDR3 in amino acids: CASSESGGYGYTF. CDR3 nucleotide sequence: TGTGCCAGCAGTGAATCAGGGGGCTATGGCTACACCTTC.

CDR3 protein: CASSPSGSPNEQFF. CDR3 sequence (DNA): TGCGCCAGCAGCCCCAGCGGGAGTCCCAATGAGCAGTTCTTC. The chain combines TRBV5-1 with TRBJ2-1; 8 bases map to TRBD2. V dropped 4 bases and J dropped 6; count of bases not matched to a gene: 6. CDR1 is SGHRS, CDR2 YFSETQ, per germline. The CDR3 spans 14 residues.

The V and J genes are TRBV10-2 and TRBJ2-7; 11 nucleotides align to TRBD2. The CDR3 is 15 amino acids. V was pared by 6 bases and J by 0 bases, with 4 bases of the junction left unmatched. CDR1 WSHSY and CDR2 SAAADI come from the germline V gene. For the CDR3, the DNA is TGCGCCAGCAGCCCGACTAGCGGGGCCTCCTACGAGCAGTACTTC. Translated, it gives CASSPTSGASYEQYF.

The chain recombines TRBV11-2 with TRBJ1-2; 7 positions match TRBD1. This CDR3 region has 12 residues. Germline assignment: CDR1 SGHAT and CDR2 FQNNGV. The V gene end was trimmed by 7 bases and the J gene end by 4 bases; junction bases not matched to a gene: 3. The CDR3 sequence: CASTRDSYGYTF. CDR3 DNA: TGTGCCAGCACCCGGGACAGCTATGGCTACACCTTC.

This clone is a singleton in its sample. The chain carries TRBV25-1 and TRBJ1-4; no firm D call. The CDR3 is made up of 14 amino acids. The V end lost 3 bases, the J end lost 0 bases, and 5 bases lay between the germline ends. In germline, CDR1 is MGHDK, CDR2 SYGVNS. CDR3: CASSDPTTNEKLFF. CDR3 bases: TGTGCCAGCAGTGACCCAACAACTAATGAAAAACTGTTTTTT.

This chain joins TRBV28 and TRBJ2-7, with D possibly matching TRBD1 (5 bases). Between the trimmed V and J ends, which lost 7 bases and 1 base, there was a span of 11 bases. The CDR3 is 13 amino acids. The V gene's germline CDR1 is MDHEN and CDR2 SYDVKM. The CDR3 nucleotides read TGTGCCAGCACCCGCGGACATTCCTACGAGCAGTACTTC. Residues: CASTRGHSYEQYF.

This sequence joins TRBV30 and TRBJ1-2; 7 bases align to TRBD1. The length of the CDR3 is 15 residues. CDR1 is GTSNPN, CDR2 SVGIG, per germline (reference sequence). V lost 0 bases, J lost 6 bases, and 10 bases stayed unmatched. CDR3: CAWSVRDRVWNGYTF. CDR3 nucleotide sequence: TGTGCCTGGAGTGTACGAGACAGGGTATGGAATGGCTACACCTTC.

CDR3: CASSQNYGGKGQPQHF. In nucleotides, the CDR3 is TGCGCCAGCAGCCAGAACTACGGAGGGAAGGGACAGCCCCAGCATTTT. The gene calls are TRBV4-1 and TRBJ1-5; D gene uncertain. The CDR3 length is 16 residues. Germline V gene data show CDR1 as MGHRA and CDR2 as YSYEKL. V lost 3 bases to trimming and J lost 7 bases, with 19 bases between them.

This chain links TRBV5-1 with TRBJ1-5; the match to TRBD1 covers 7 bases. V trimming: 1 base; J trimming: 5 bases; junction bases outside the gene matches: 3. CDR1 is SGHRS, CDR2 YFSETQ, per germline. This CDR3 region has 14 residues. The CDR3 DNA follows: TGCGCCAGCAGCTTGTCAGGGGGAGATCAGCCCCAGCATTTT. Its protein product is CASSLSGGDQPQHF.

J is TRBJ1-6 and V is TRBV28, with unresolved D. The germline gives CDR1 MDHEN, CDR2 SYDVKM. V lost 6 bases to trimming and J lost 1 base, with 13 bases between them. The CDR3 is made up of 16 amino acids. The chain's CDR3 is CASSFFRGSYNSPLHF. CDR3 bases: TGTGCCAGCAGCTTCTTTAGAGGGTCCTATAATTCACCCCTCCACTTT.

J is TRBJ2-5 and V is TRBV18; 9 bases align to TRBD2. The CDR3 consists of 14 residues. Germline values: CDR1 KGHSH, CDR2 LQKENI. Trimming at V came to 4 bases and at J to 5 bases, leaving 5 bases not matched to a gene. The CDR3 DNA follows: TGTGCCAGCTCACGGACTAGCGAGCGGGAGACCCAGTACTTC. Translating gives CASSRTSERETQYF.

The chain combines TRBV10-1 with TRBJ2-5; 7 bases match TRBD1. The better agreement between TRBJ2-7 and the DNA end casts doubt on the J call. Germline lookup yields CDR1 WNHNN and CDR2 SYGVQD (reference sequence). This CDR3 has 12 residues. CDR3 nucleotides: TGCGCCAGCTCTCGGGACAGCGGCGAGCAGTACTTC. Residues: CASSRDSGEQYF.

The genes are TRBV27 and TRBJ1-2, with 8 bases fitting TRBD1. V dropped 5 bases and J dropped 10; count of bases not matched to a gene: 9. CDR3 length: 13 residues. Germline values: CDR1 MNHEY, CDR2 SMNVEV (reference sequence). CDR3 sequence reads: CASSRTGTGNYTF. CDR3 sequence (DNA): TGTGCCAGCAGTAGAACCGGGACAGGAAACTACACCTTC.